This T cell receptor (beta chain) was sequenced in a study of shared clonotypes between healthy human individuals. Study-wide results and caveats: Rarefaction analysis demonstrated incomplete sorted-subset sequencing notwithstanding large depth. As a rule, naive subsets had a larger estimated richness than memory subsets. The study found 4.5% to 5% of naive CD4 clonotypes shared across a few donors.

Trimming cost V 2 bases and J 5 bases; bases outside gene matches: 5. This CDR3 has 14 amino acids. Germline V gene sequence: CDR1 WSHSY, CDR2 SAAADI. Concerning this clone itself: Its antigen remains unknown.

The protocol was immunoSEQ multiplex PCR, while the TCRdb copy is restricted to in-frame clones and leaves out a portion. Here the sample spans roughly 650,000 clones, 97% being singletons. Each sample came from a Caucasian adult donor living in Nashville, Tennessee. Sequenced material: naive CD4+ T cells sorted from blood. Subset of the sample: CD45RA+ positively selected. The TCR originated in a woman aged 25 to 39 in good health. The V call is TRBV10-2, the J call TRBJ2-5, with 7 bases identical to TRBD1. In DNA, the CDR3 is TGCGCCAGCAGTGAGCCCCCGGGACAGGAGACCCAGTACTTC. Amino acid sequence: CASSEPPGQETQYF.